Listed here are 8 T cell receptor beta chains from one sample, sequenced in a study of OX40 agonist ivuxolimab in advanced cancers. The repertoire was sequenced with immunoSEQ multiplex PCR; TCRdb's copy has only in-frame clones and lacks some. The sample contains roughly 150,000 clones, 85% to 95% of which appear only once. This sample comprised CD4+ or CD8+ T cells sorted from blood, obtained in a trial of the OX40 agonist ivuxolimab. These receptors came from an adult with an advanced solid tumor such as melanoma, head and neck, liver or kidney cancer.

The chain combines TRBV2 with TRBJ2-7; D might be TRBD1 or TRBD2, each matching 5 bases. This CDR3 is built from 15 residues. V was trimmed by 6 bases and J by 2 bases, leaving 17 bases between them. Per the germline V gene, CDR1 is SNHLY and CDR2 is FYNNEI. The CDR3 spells CASSQMRGPTYEQYF. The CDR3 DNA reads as TGTGCCAGCAGCCAAATGAGGGGCCCCACCTACGAGCAGTACTTC.

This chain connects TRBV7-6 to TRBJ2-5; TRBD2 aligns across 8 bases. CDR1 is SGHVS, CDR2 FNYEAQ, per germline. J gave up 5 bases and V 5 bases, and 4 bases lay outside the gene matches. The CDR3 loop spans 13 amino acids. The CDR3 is CASSRGGTETQYF. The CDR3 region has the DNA TGTGCCAGCAGCCGCGGGGGGACGGAGACCCAGTACTTC.

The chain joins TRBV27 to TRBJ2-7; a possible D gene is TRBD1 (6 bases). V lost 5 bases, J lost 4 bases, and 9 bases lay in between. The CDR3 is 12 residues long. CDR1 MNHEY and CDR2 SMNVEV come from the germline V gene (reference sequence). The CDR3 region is CASSIDRYEQYF. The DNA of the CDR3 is TGTGCCAGCAGTATCGACAGGTACGAGCAGTACTTC.

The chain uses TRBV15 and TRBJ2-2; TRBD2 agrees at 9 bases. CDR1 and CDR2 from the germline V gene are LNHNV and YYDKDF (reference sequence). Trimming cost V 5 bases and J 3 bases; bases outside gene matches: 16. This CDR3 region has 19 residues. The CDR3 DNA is TGTGCCACCAGCCCGACACTCGGCGGGGGGGCGGTTGACACCGGGGAGCTGTTTTTT. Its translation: CATSPTLGGGAVDTGELFF.

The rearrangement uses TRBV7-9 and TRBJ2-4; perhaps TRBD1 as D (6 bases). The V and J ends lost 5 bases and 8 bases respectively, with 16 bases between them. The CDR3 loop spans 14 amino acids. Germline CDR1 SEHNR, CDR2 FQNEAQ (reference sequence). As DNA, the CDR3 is TGTGCCAGCAGCCGGCCAGGGGTGGAGGACATTCAGTACTTC. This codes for CASSRPGVEDIQYF.

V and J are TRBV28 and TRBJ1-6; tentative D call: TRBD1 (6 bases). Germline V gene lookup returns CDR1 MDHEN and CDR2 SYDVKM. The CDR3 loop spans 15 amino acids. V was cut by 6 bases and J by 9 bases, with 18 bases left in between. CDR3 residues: CASRTELIQGSPLHF. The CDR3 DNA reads TGTGCCAGCAGGACAGAGCTTATACAGGGTTCACCCCTCCACTTT.

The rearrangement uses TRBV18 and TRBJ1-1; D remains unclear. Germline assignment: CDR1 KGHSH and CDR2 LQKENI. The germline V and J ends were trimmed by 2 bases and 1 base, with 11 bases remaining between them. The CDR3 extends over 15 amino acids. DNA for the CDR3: TGTGCCAGCTCACCAAACCAAGACCCGAACACTGAAGCTTTCTTT. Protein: CASSPNQDPNTEAFF.

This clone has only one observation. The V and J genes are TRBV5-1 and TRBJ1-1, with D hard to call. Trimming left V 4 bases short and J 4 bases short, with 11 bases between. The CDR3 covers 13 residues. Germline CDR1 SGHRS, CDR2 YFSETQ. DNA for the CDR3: TGCGCCAGCAGCAAAGCAGGACCCACTGAAGCTTTCTTT. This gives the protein CASSKAGPTEAFF. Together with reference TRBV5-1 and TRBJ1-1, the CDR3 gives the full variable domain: KAGVTQTPRYLIKTRGQQVTLSCSPISGHRSVSWYQQTPGQGLQFLFEYFSETQRNKGNFPGRFSGRQFSNSRSEMNVSTLELGDSALYLCASSKAGPTEAFFGQGTRLTVV.